These T cell receptor beta chains were read from a single sample in a study of T cells in Graves' hyperthyroidism and ophthalmopathy. TCRdb used MiXCR to reprocess the multiplex PCR reads, holding one entry per CDR3 protein. In the table there are approximately 210,000 distinct CDR3 sequences, 17% of which are singletons. Material for sequencing was blood. These receptors were collected from a man aged 50 to 60 with Graves' hyperthyroidism. Both conserved end residues are trimmed from each CDR3. Fields, in order: CDR3 length, V gene, CDR3 protein.

13	TRBV7-8	ASTSGVAGYNEQF
14	TRBV28	ASSLGQGTYNSPLH
14	TRBV20-1	SARLRTSGTEETQY
10	TRBV13	ASSLGESPLH
10	TRBV29-1	SVVEEGDTQY
13	TRBV5-4	ASSQLGGGTGELF
16	TRBV7-2	ASSLGQHGGVGVEKLF
13	TRBV4-1	ASSRVSDMNTEAF
12	TRBV7-9	ASSLRTSGFTQY
11	TRBV27	ASRLNSYNEQF
12	TRBV2	ASKGGAHSTEAF
13	TRBV28	ASRPDRGPLETQY
15	TRBV9	ASSVGALGGATDTQY
9	TRBV30	AWSYSYEQY
16	TRBV20-1	SASLLRGGRTSTDTQY
13	TRBV11-2	ASSLAPGATDTQY
12	TRBV3-1	ASSPSYGANVLT
12	TRBV2	ASGGDRSTDTQY
12	TRBV3-1	ASSQGLAIDEQF